These T cell receptor beta chains were read from a single sample in a study of beta chain features in type 1 diabetes. Generated by immunoSEQ multiplex PCR, the TCRdb table keeps only in-frame clones and is missing some. This table has more than 300,000 clones, roughly 16% appearing once. What was sequenced was naive CD4+ T cells from blood. Every receptor here comes from a woman younger than 30 in good health. The CDR3 runs from the conserved cysteine through the conserved F or W. The order of the fields is CDR3 DNA, CDR3 protein, V gene, D gene, clone size, J gene. The D gene is left open where the match is weak. Expanded clones get a size class; other rows say once, few or many, or leave the size out.

CDR3 DNA: TGCGCCAGCAGCAGCGGTCCCTTAGGCGTGAACACTGAAGCTTTCTTT
CDR3 protein: CASSSGPLGVNTEAFF
V gene: TRBV5-1
D gene: .
clone size: few
J gene: TRBJ1-1

CDR3 DNA: TGTGCCTGGAGTGTATCCAGGTACAATCAGCCCCAGCATTTT
CDR3 protein: CAWSVSRYNQPQHF
V gene: TRBV30
D gene: .
clone size: few
J gene: TRBJ1-5

CDR3 DNA: TGTGCCAGCAGCCAAGGTTCCGGGGGCTACACCTTC
CDR3 protein: CASSQGSGGYTF
V gene: TRBV28
D gene: .
clone size: .
J gene: TRBJ1-2

CDR3 DNA: TGTGCCAGCAGTTTACGGACAGGGGGCTACTACAATGAGCAGTTCTTC
CDR3 protein: CASSLRTGGYYNEQFF
V gene: TRBV28
D gene: TRBD1
clone size: .
J gene: TRBJ2-1

CDR3 DNA: TGTGCCAGTAGGGGGACAGGGGCCGCCATAGAGCAGTTCTTC
CDR3 protein: CASRGTGAAIEQFF
V gene: TRBV19
D gene: TRBD1
clone size: .
J gene: TRBJ2-1

CDR3 DNA: TGTGCCAGCAGCCCCGGGAGGGCCTGGGCAGAGACCCAGTACTTC
CDR3 protein: CASSPGRAWAETQYF
V gene: TRBV2
D gene: TRBD2
clone size: once
J gene: TRBJ2-5

CDR3 DNA: TGTGCCAGCAGTTTATGGGGCGTAACGGAACAAGAGACCCAGTACTTC
CDR3 protein: CASSLWGVTEQETQYF
V gene: TRBV28
D gene: .
clone size: .
J gene: TRBJ2-5

CDR3 DNA: TGTGCCAGTAGTACCCCACCGGACAGAAAGCAGTTCTTC
CDR3 protein: CASSTPPDRKQFF
V gene: TRBV19
D gene: .
clone size: few
J gene: TRBJ2-1

CDR3 DNA: TGTGCCAGCAGCCTTGGACCGACGGGGAGCTCTGGGGCCAACGTCCTGACTTTC
CDR3 protein: CASSLGPTGSSGANVLTF
V gene: TRBV14
D gene: .
clone size: .
J gene: TRBJ2-6

CDR3 DNA: TGTGCCAGCAGCACGGGACAGGGGGGTACAGATACGCAGTATTTT
CDR3 protein: CASSTGQGGTDTQYF
V gene: TRBV7-2
D gene: TRBD1
clone size: few
J gene: TRBJ2-3

CDR3 DNA: TGTGCCAGTAGTAGTACCGGGACTGTCTACAATGAGCAGTTCTTC
CDR3 protein: CASSSTGTVYNEQFF
V gene: TRBV19
D gene: .
clone size: .
J gene: TRBJ2-1

CDR3 DNA: TGTGCCTGGAGTCACCTAGCGGGAGCGTCCCAAGAGACCCAGTACTTC
CDR3 protein: CAWSHLAGASQETQYF
V gene: TRBV30
D gene: TRBD2
clone size: .
J gene: TRBJ2-5

CDR3 DNA: TGTGCCAGCAGCTTAGATGGGGCAGTGAAAAACAATGAGCAGTTCTTC
CDR3 protein: CASSLDGAVKNNEQFF
V gene: TRBV7-9
D gene: .
clone size: few
J gene: TRBJ2-1

CDR3 DNA: TGTGCCAGCAGCCCTACTAGCGGGAGGGCGTGGGAGCAGTACTTC
CDR3 protein: CASSPTSGRAWEQYF
V gene: TRBV5-4
D gene: TRBD2
clone size: few
J gene: TRBJ2-7

CDR3 DNA: TGTGCCAGCAGCTTAGAGGTGGGCACTTACAATGAGCAGTTCTTC
CDR3 protein: CASSLEVGTYNEQFF
V gene: TRBV11-2
D gene: .
clone size: .
J gene: TRBJ2-1

CDR3 DNA: TGTGCCTGGAGTGGAGGGAGCGCGGGAGCCGGTGGTGAGCAGTTCTTC
CDR3 protein: CAWSGGSAGAGGEQFF
V gene: TRBV30
D gene: TRBD2
clone size: few
J gene: TRBJ2-1

CDR3 DNA: TGTGCCAGCAGCCAAGCCGGGACTAGCGGTTACAATGAGCAGTTCTTC
CDR3 protein: CASSQAGTSGYNEQFF
V gene: TRBV4-2
D gene: TRBD2
clone size: .
J gene: TRBJ2-1

CDR3 DNA: TGTGCCAGCAGCCCGCGATACGAGCAGTACTTC
CDR3 protein: CASSPRYEQYF
V gene: TRBV11-2
D gene: .
clone size: few
J gene: TRBJ2-7

CDR3 DNA: TGTGCCAGCAGCCGACCGGGATCTCGCGGAAGCGAGCAGTTCTTC
CDR3 protein: CASSRPGSRGSEQFF
V gene: TRBV11-2
D gene: .
clone size: few
J gene: TRBJ2-1

CDR3 DNA: TGTGCCAGCCGGTGGGGCAGGGGCGGAGGCTACACCTTC
CDR3 protein: CASRWGRGGGYTF
V gene: TRBV28
D gene: .
clone size: .
J gene: TRBJ1-2

CDR3 DNA: TGTGCCAGCAGTGAATCAGGGACAGGCGTGGAGACCCAGTACTTC
CDR3 protein: CASSESGTGVETQYF
V gene: TRBV25-1
D gene: TRBD1
clone size: few
J gene: TRBJ2-5

CDR3 DNA: TGCGCCAGCAGCTTGGCCGAACACCTGACTTCGTACCAAGAGACCCAGTACTTC
CDR3 protein: CASSLAEHLTSYQETQYF
V gene: TRBV5-1
D gene: .
clone size: .
J gene: TRBJ2-5

CDR3 DNA: TGTGCCAGCAAATATGATGAGCAGTTCTTC
CDR3 protein: CASKYDEQFF
V gene: TRBV28
D gene: .
clone size: .
J gene: TRBJ2-1

CDR3 DNA: TGCAGCGTTGAAGGTGTGGGGCAGGAAACTAGCGGGAGATACAATGAGCAGTTCTTC
CDR3 protein: CSVEGVGQETSGRYNEQFF
V gene: TRBV29-1
D gene: TRBD2
clone size: few
J gene: TRBJ2-1

CDR3 DNA: TGTGCCAGTATAGGGATGGCCAGGGGATTGGAGACCCAGTACTTC
CDR3 protein: CASIGMARGLETQYF
V gene: TRBV19
D gene: .
clone size: few
J gene: TRBJ2-5

CDR3 DNA: TGTGCCAGCAGTTACTGGCGGGGATACAATGAGCAGTTCTTC
CDR3 protein: CASSYWRGYNEQFF
V gene: TRBV6-5
D gene: .
clone size: .
J gene: TRBJ2-1

CDR3 DNA: TGTGCCGGAACAGGGGGCGGCGAGACCCAGTACTTC
CDR3 protein: CAGTGGGETQYF
V gene: TRBV30
D gene: TRBD1
clone size: .
J gene: TRBJ2-5

CDR3 DNA: TGCAGCGTTGGGGGCGCTAGTACGTTTACAGATACGCAGTATTTT
CDR3 protein: CSVGGASTFTDTQYF
V gene: TRBV29-1
D gene: .
clone size: .
J gene: TRBJ2-3

CDR3 DNA: TGTGCCAGCTACACCCGGGACAGGACCTACGAGCAGTACTTC
CDR3 protein: CASYTRDRTYEQYF
V gene: TRBV6-5
D gene: TRBD1
clone size: few
J gene: TRBJ2-7

CDR3 DNA: TGCGCCAGCAGCCCCGGGACATCTAATCAGCCCCAGCATTTT
CDR3 protein: CASSPGTSNQPQHF
V gene: TRBV5-1
D gene: .
clone size: few
J gene: TRBJ1-5

CDR3 DNA: TGTGCCAGCAGTATCCCTGATAGGAACACCGGGGAGCTGTTTTTT
CDR3 protein: CASSIPDRNTGELFF
V gene: TRBV5-4
D gene: .
clone size: .
J gene: TRBJ2-2

CDR3 DNA: TGTGCCAGCAGCCAAGAAGGGGAGAGGGGAGGATACGAGCAGTACTTC
CDR3 protein: CASSQEGERGGYEQYF
V gene: TRBV4-2
D gene: .
clone size: .
J gene: TRBJ2-7

CDR3 DNA: TGTGCCAGCAGTGGGACTAGAAACATTCAGTACTTC
CDR3 protein: CASSGTRNIQYF
V gene: TRBV2
D gene: TRBD2
clone size: .
J gene: TRBJ2-4

CDR3 DNA: TGTGCCAGCAGCGTAAACAGGATTAACTATGGCTACACCTTC
CDR3 protein: CASSVNRINYGYTF
V gene: TRBV9
D gene: .
clone size: .
J gene: TRBJ1-2

CDR3 DNA: TGTGCCAGTGCGGGGATCGCCTCCTACAATGAGCAGTTCTTC
CDR3 protein: CASAGIASYNEQFF
V gene: TRBV19
D gene: .
clone size: once
J gene: TRBJ2-1

CDR3 DNA: TGTGCCAGCAGGAAAACTAGCCCTAGCTCCTACGAGCAGTACTTC
CDR3 protein: CASRKTSPSSYEQYF
V gene: TRBV28
D gene: .
clone size: few
J gene: TRBJ2-7

CDR3 DNA: TGTGCCAGCAGCCCCCTGGGGGCTGGCCGGGAGCAGTTCTTC
CDR3 protein: CASSPLGAGREQFF
V gene: TRBV7-3
D gene: .
clone size: few
J gene: TRBJ2-1

CDR3 DNA: TGTGCCAGCAGTTTATGGAAGCCCCGGGACAATGAGCAGTTCTTC
CDR3 protein: CASSLWKPRDNEQFF
V gene: TRBV28
D gene: .
clone size: .
J gene: TRBJ2-1

CDR3 DNA: TGTGCCAGCAGCTTATTTGGGAGCACTGAAGCTTTCTTT
CDR3 protein: CASSLFGSTEAFF
V gene: TRBV7-9
D gene: .
clone size: .
J gene: TRBJ1-1

CDR3 DNA: TGTGCCAGCAGCCAAGATAGGGGCCATCCCTCTGAGCAGTACTTC
CDR3 protein: CASSQDRGHPSEQYF
V gene: TRBV14
D gene: .
clone size: .
J gene: TRBJ2-7

CDR3 DNA: TGTGCCAGCAGCCTAGCGGGAGGAGGAGAGACCCAGTACTTC
CDR3 protein: CASSLAGGGETQYF
V gene: TRBV25-1
D gene: TRBD2
clone size: few
J gene: TRBJ2-5

CDR3 DNA: TGTGCCAGCAGCGTAGAGGCCTGGACAGGGGGACAGCCCCAGCATTTT
CDR3 protein: CASSVEAWTGGQPQHF
V gene: TRBV9
D gene: TRBD1
clone size: few
J gene: TRBJ1-5

CDR3 DNA: TGTGCCAGCAGTGACTCGGACAGGACTAATGAAAAACTGTTTTTT
CDR3 protein: CASSDSDRTNEKLFF
V gene: TRBV6-4
D gene: TRBD1
clone size: few
J gene: TRBJ1-4

CDR3 DNA: TGTGCCAGCAGCCAAAACTACCAAGAGACCCAGTACTTC
CDR3 protein: CASSQNYQETQYF
V gene: TRBV14
D gene: .
clone size: .
J gene: TRBJ2-5

CDR3 DNA: TGTGCCAGCAGCTCAGGGTCGCTGACAGAGACCCAGTACTTC
CDR3 protein: CASSSGSLTETQYF
V gene: TRBV2
D gene: .
clone size: .
J gene: TRBJ2-5

CDR3 DNA: TGCAGCGTTGAAAGCGGGGTACGCGAGCAGTACTTC
CDR3 protein: CSVESGVREQYF
V gene: TRBV29-1
D gene: TRBD2
clone size: .
J gene: TRBJ2-7

CDR3 DNA: TGTGCCAGCAGCGTTGGTACAGCTCGGAGCACAGATACGCAGTATTTT
CDR3 protein: CASSVGTARSTDTQYF
V gene: TRBV9
D gene: .
clone size: .
J gene: TRBJ2-3